A selection of T cell receptor beta chains follows, all from one sample in a study of shared clonotypes between healthy human individuals. TCRdb's table, derived via immunoSEQ multiplex PCR, lists solely in-frame clones and lacks some. The table lists some 1 million clones, about 75% of them singletons, with approximately 1.5% in the top ten. The sample comprised memory CD4+ T cells sorted from blood. These receptors were obtained from a man aged 18 to 30 in good health. Both conserved end residues are part of each CDR3. The D gene is left open where the match is weak. Not all rows give a size; the values are once, few, many and, for expanded clones, a class.

size	D	V	J	DNA	CDR3
NA	NA	TRBV19	TRBJ1-5	TGTGCCAGTACCTTGGGTCTAAATCAGCCCCAGCATTTT	CASTLGLNQPQHF
NA	TRBD1	TRBV11-2	TRBJ1-1	TGTGCCAGCAGCTTCAGGGGGGGGACTGAAGCTTTCTTT	CASSFRGGTEAFF
few	NA	TRBV7-8	TRBJ2-3	TGTGCCAGCAGCTTAGGGGTGGGGACTCCCCAGTATTTT	CASSLGVGTPQYF
NA	NA	TRBV5-6	TRBJ1-2	TGTGCCAGCAGCTTGCCAGCCGACAGGCAATACACCTTC	CASSLPADRQYTF
NA	NA	TRBV11-2	TRBJ2-7	TGTGCCAGTAGCCCCAAATCGGACGGGACCTACGAGCAGTACTTC	CASSPKSDGTYEQYF
NA	NA	TRBV7-9	TRBJ1-5	TGTGCCAGCAGCTTTAATACCGGGACAAACAATCAGCCCCAGCATTTT	CASSFNTGTNNQPQHF
few	NA	TRBV2	TRBJ1-6	TGTGCCAGCAGTGGGCAGCAAAATTCACCCCTCCACTTT	CASSGQQNSPLHF
NA	NA	TRBV12-2	TRBJ1-1	TGTGCAAGTCGCTTATCCTCCGGACCCCTAATCCACACTGAAGCTTTCTTT	CASRLSSGPLIHTEAFF
NA	NA	TRBV28	TRBJ1-5	TGTGCCAGCCTCCTAGGGGTTAGCAATCAGCCCCAGCATTTT	CASLLGVSNQPQHF
NA	NA	TRBV6-5	TRBJ2-1	TGTGCCAGCAGTTACCAAGTCTCCTACAATGAGCAGTTCTTC	CASSYQVSYNEQFF
NA	NA	TRBV19	TRBJ1-3	TGTGCCAGTATCGATCCCAGCTCTGGAAACACCATATATTTT	CASIDPSSGNTIYF
NA	TRBD2	TRBV7-8	TRBJ2-1	TGTGCCAGCCTCTCGGGGCGGAGCGGGGTTGGGTTGAATGAGCAGTTCTTC	CASLSGRSGVGLNEQFF
NA	NA	TRBV10-3	TRBJ2-6	TGTGCCATCAGTGATTCAGGGCGGAACGTCCTGACTTTC	CAISDSGRNVLTF
once	TRBD1	TRBV14	TRBJ2-7	TGTGCCAGCAGCCGACAGGGGGGGTCCTACGAGCAGTACTTC	CASSRQGGSYEQYF
NA	TRBD1	TRBV4-2	TRBJ1-6	TGTGCCAGCAGCTATCGGACAGGGGGGACCGATAATTCACCCCTCCACTTT	CASSYRTGGTDNSPLHF
NA	NA	TRBV7-9	TRBJ2-5	TGTGCCAGCAGCTTAGCTGCTAGGACCCAGTACTTC	CASSLAARTQYF
NA	TRBD1	TRBV11-2	TRBJ1-4	TGTGCCAGCAGCTTAGGGACAGGGGGTGTGGGTGAAAAACTGTTTTTT	CASSLGTGGVGEKLFF
NA	TRBD2	TRBV2	TRBJ2-5	TGTGCCAGCAGGGGGACTAGCGGGGTTTTAGAGACCCAGTACTTC	CASRGTSGVLETQYF
NA	NA	TRBV7-9	TRBJ2-1	TGTGCCAGCAGCCCAGAGCCGGGGGCGCCCGTGAATGAGCAGTTCTTC	CASSPEPGAPVNEQFF
NA	NA	TRBV11-2	TRBJ2-1	TGTGCCAGCAGCTTAGGTTCTAGCGTCTACAATGAGCAGTTCTTC	CASSLGSSVYNEQFF
NA	TRBD1	TRBV12-5	TRBJ1-5	TGTGCTAGTGGTTTGGTAACGGGGGGACAGGGGATTTATCAGCCCCAGCATTTT	CASGLVTGGQGIYQPQHF
NA	NA	TRBV20-1	TRBJ2-7	TGCAGTGCCCCAGGGACGTACGAGCAGTACTTC	CSAPGTYEQYF
NA	TRBD1	TRBV28	TRBJ1-1	TGTGCCAGCAGTCTGGGACAGGGGCTAGGTGGCACTGAAGCTTTCTTT	CASSLGQGLGGTEAFF
NA	NA	TRBV30	TRBJ1-4	TGTGCCTGGAGTGCCCCGGGGCGGCCCAGGGCTAATGAAAAACTGTTTTTT	CAWSAPGRPRANEKLFF
NA	TRBD1	TRBV5-5	TRBJ2-7	TGTGCCAGCAGCCTATTGGACAGGGTACAGTACTTC	CASSLLDRVQYF
few	NA	TRBV10-2	TRBJ2-5	TGCGCCAGCACCCCCAGCACCCGGGGAGAGACCCAGTACTTC	CASTPSTRGETQYF
NA	NA	TRBV7-8	TRBJ2-3	TGTGCCAGCAGCCCATCCGTGGAGAGGGGTCCAGATACGCAGTATTTT	CASSPSVERGPDTQYF
NA	NA	TRBV10-2	TRBJ2-2	TGCGCCAGCAGTGAGTTTGCAGCCGGGGAGCTGTTTTTT	CASSEFAAGELFF
NA	TRBD1	TRBV6-6	TRBJ2-7	TGTGCCAGCAGTTACTCCCGGACAGGGGGGAATTACGAGCAGTACTTC	CASSYSRTGGNYEQYF
NA	TRBD2	TRBV5-1	TRBJ2-5	TGCGCCAGCAGCTTGAACGGGAGGGTAGAGACCCAGTACTTC	CASSLNGRVETQYF
NA	NA	TRBV28	TRBJ1-5	TGTGCCAGCAGTCGACAGATTAAACAGCCCCAGCATTTT	CASSRQIKQPQHF